This T cell receptor (beta chain) was observed in a study of monozygotic twins with inflammatory bowel disease. Whole-study findings and limits: Among IBD patients, TCRbeta diversity (inverse Simpson) was lower than in healthy co-twins.

Comment on this clonotype: Antigen unknown.

Used for each TCR library was 3500 ng of total RNA. TCRdb re-called the 5' RACE reads and gives one entry per CDR3 protein, without DNA. Found here are approximately 160,000 distinct CDR3 sequences; the top ten clones hold 2.8%. CDR3 length: 14 residues. Germline CDR1 and CDR2: ENHRY and SYGVKD. Sequencing was done on a sample of blood. The receptor's source is a human donor with ulcerative colitis or Crohn's disease, or a healthy co-twin of an affected twin (not recorded which). V usage is TRBV10-3 and J usage is TRBJ1-1; lacking DNA, the TRBD1 call made by TCRdb goes unchecked. The CDR3 reads CAISAGTENTEAFF.